One and the same sample provided the 30 T cell receptor beta chains below, sequenced in a study of OX40 agonist ivuxolimab in advanced cancers. Generated by immunoSEQ multiplex PCR, the TCRdb table keeps only in-frame clones and is missing some. The sample includes 74,000 or so clones, more than 70% of them seen just once. This specimen was CD4+ or CD8+ T cells sorted from blood, taken in a trial of the OX40 agonist ivuxolimab. The receptors derive from an adult with an advanced solid tumor such as melanoma, head and neck, liver or kidney cancer.

The chain has TRBV7-6 and TRBJ1-1; D unclear. CDR3 size: 12 residues. V lost 4 bases and J 3 bases, leaving 6 bases between the germline ends. Germline values: CDR1 SGHVS, CDR2 FNYEAQ. CDR3 sequence (DNA): TGTGCCAGCAGCTCCCGGGACACTGAAGCTTTCTTT. It specifies CASSSRDTEAFF.

J is TRBJ1-1 and V is TRBV28, with 11 positions matching TRBD1. After removal of 8 bases from V and 0 bases from J, the junction contained 5 bases not matched to a gene. CDR3 size: 15 residues. CDR1 MDHEN and CDR2 SYDVKM come from the germline V gene. The CDR3 loop is CASSGQGVLNTEAFF. The CDR3, as DNA: TGTGCCAGCTCGGGACAGGGGGTGTTGAACACTGAAGCTTTCTTT. Supplemented by reference TRBV28 and TRBJ1-1, the full variable domain reads DVKVTQSSRYLVKRTGEKVFLECVQDMDHENMFWYRQDPGLGLRLIYFSYDVKMKEKGDIPEGYSVSREKKERFSLILESASTNQTSMYLCASSGQGVLNTEAFFGQGTRLTVV.

This clone was seen once. The V and J genes are TRBV6-1 and TRBJ1-2; 7 nucleotides align to TRBD1. The CDR3 has 15 residues. V trimming: 2 bases; J trimming: 2 bases; junction bases outside the gene matches: 5. Per the germline V gene, CDR1 is MNHNS and CDR2 is SASEGT. CDR3 sequence (DNA): TGTGCCAGCAGTGAAAGCGGGGGACAGAACTATGGCTACACCTTC. Translation: CASSESGGQNYGYTF.

The rearrangement uses TRBV6-6 and TRBJ2-4; D possibly matches TRBD1 or TRBD2 (5 bases each). The CDR3 covers 12 residues. Trimming cost V 6 bases and J 10 bases, with 13 bases left between them. In germline, CDR1 is MNHNY, CDR2 SVGAGI (reference sequence). The CDR3 nucleotides are TGTGCCAGCAGACCCCTTGAGGGGATTCAGTACTTC. It yields the protein CASRPLEGIQYF.

In its sample, this clone was seen a few times. The genes are TRBV7-6 and TRBJ2-5; 8 bases align to TRBD1. This CDR3 comprises 17 residues. V trimming: 5 bases; J trimming: 5 bases; junction bases outside the gene matches: 16. Germline CDR1 and CDR2: SGHVS and FNYEAQ. This CDR3 is CASSLQPPGGALETQYF. The CDR3 DNA reads as TGTGCCAGCAGCCTGCAACCCCCAGGGGGCGCATTGGAGACCCAGTACTTC.

The rearrangement uses TRBV9 and TRBJ2-3, with D perhaps TRBD2 (5 bases). Trimming pared 0 bases from V and 1 base from J, leaving 9 bases between. There are 15 residues in the CDR3. Germline V gene lookup returns CDR1 SGDLS and CDR2 YYNGEE. CDR3: CASSVVSAGTDTQYF. For the CDR3, the DNA is TGTGCCAGCAGCGTAGTTTCAGCGGGCACAGATACGCAGTATTTT.

The chain employs TRBV6-4 and TRBJ2-3; perhaps TRBD1 as D (5 bases). The CDR3 sequence is 16 residues long. The V end was cut by 2 bases, the J end by 2 bases, with 14 bases between. Germline V gene sequence: CDR1 MRHNA, CDR2 SNTAGT. Here the CDR3 reads CASSDRTTANTDTQYF. For the CDR3, the DNA is TGTGCCAGCAGTGACCGGACGACAGCCAACACAGATACGCAGTATTTT.

This clone was seen more than once but under ten times. The V call is TRBV10-3, the J call TRBJ2-7; no clear D gene. Germline loops: CDR1 ENHRY, CDR2 SYGVKD. Trimming pared 6 bases from V and 10 bases from J, leaving 16 bases between. The CDR3 length is 12 residues. CDR3 bases: TGTGCCATCAGCTCGGACCCGTCAGGTCAGTACTTC. Translated, it gives CAISSDPSGQYF.

The chain is built from TRBV10-3 and TRBJ2-5, with a weak D call TRBD2 (7 bases). The CDR3 is 14 amino acids. Germline CDR1 and CDR2: ENHRY and SYGVKD. Trimming removed 0 bases at V and 7 bases at J, with 12 bases between. This chain's CDR3 is CAISESGGARTQYF. The CDR3, as DNA: TGTGCCATCAGTGAGTCTGGGGGGGCCCGGACCCAGTACTTC.

This chain joins TRBV30 and TRBJ2-7; tentatively, D is TRBD1 (5 bases). This CDR3 has 14 amino acids. In germline, CDR1 is GTSNPN, CDR2 SVGIG (reference sequence). The V and J ends lost 3 bases and 0 bases respectively, with 12 bases between them. The CDR3 region is CAWRPRQTSYEQYF. DNA for the CDR3: TGTGCCTGGAGGCCTAGACAGACCTCCTACGAGCAGTACTTC.

The V gene is TRBV5-1, the J gene TRBJ2-7; weak D call: TRBD2 (6 bases). Germline V lookup: CDR1 SGHRS, CDR2 YFSETQ. V lost 6 bases to trimming and J lost 0 bases, with 13 bases between them. The CDR3 consists of 14 residues. The chain's CDR3 is CASKGTFGSYEQYF. The CDR3 nucleotides read TGCGCCAGCAAGGGGACTTTCGGCTCCTACGAGCAGTACTTC. Full variable domain (rest looked up from reference TRBV5-1 and TRBJ2-7): KAGVTQTPRYLIKTRGQQVTLSCSPISGHRSVSWYQQTPGQGLQFLFEYFSETQRNKGNFPGRFSGRQFSNSRSEMNVSTLELGDSALYLCASKGTFGSYEQYFGPGTRLTVT.

The rearrangement links TRBV29-1 to TRBJ2-1; 7 bases align to TRBD1. Germline CDR1 is SQVTM and CDR2 is ANQGSEA. The V and J ends lost 2 bases and 5 bases, in that order; junction bases with no gene match: 3. This CDR3 has 13 amino acids. In DNA form, the CDR3 reads TGCAGCGTTGAAAGGGACAGAGACAATGAGCAGTTCTTC. Translating gives CSVERDRDNEQFF.

This sequence joins TRBV5-4 and TRBJ2-7; D possibly corresponds to TRBD2 (5 bases). The V and J ends lost 3 bases and 2 bases respectively, with 9 bases between them. The CDR3 contains 13 residues. CDR1 and CDR2 from the germline V gene are SGHNT and YYREEE (reference sequence). The CDR3 DNA reads TGTGCCAGCAGCTCAACTAGGCCCTACGAGCAGTACTTC. Its protein product is CASSSTRPYEQYF. Filled out from reference TRBV5-4 and TRBJ2-7, the complete variable domain reads ETGVTQSPTHLIKTRGQQVTLRCSSQSGHNTVSWYQQALGQGPQFIFQYYREEENGRGNFPPRFSGLQFPNYSSELNVNALELDDSALYLCASSSTRPYEQYFGPGTRLTVT.

This rearrangement joins TRBV28 to TRBJ1-2, with D unclear. This CDR3 has 13 residues. Germline CDR1 MDHEN, CDR2 SYDVKM. V was pared by 8 bases and J by 4 bases, with 14 bases between. CDR3 in amino acids: CASSSTVLYGYTF. CDR3 nucleotide sequence: TGTGCCAGCTCGTCCACAGTTCTCTATGGCTACACCTTC.

The rearrangement joins TRBV7-6 to TRBJ2-1; D is perhaps TRBD1 or TRBD2 (7 bases each). The CDR3 is 14 residues long. The V gene lost 5 bases and the J gene lost 9 bases, with 17 bases spanning the gap. CDR1 and CDR2 from the germline V gene are SGHVS and FNYEAQ. CDR3 region: CASSEPTGRGEQFF. CDR3 bases: TGTGCCAGCAGCGAACCGACAGGGAGGGGTGAGCAGTTCTTC.

The V call is TRBV5-4, the J call TRBJ2-3, with 8 positions matching TRBD1. With 4 bases clipped from V and 5 bases from J, the junction kept 9 bases outside the gene matches. The germline V gene has CDR1 SGHNT and CDR2 YYREEE (reference sequence). The CDR3 runs 15 residues. Written as DNA, the CDR3 is TGTGCCAGCAGCCGCGGACAGGGCGCGCAAGATACGCAGTATTTT. Protein product: CASSRGQGAQDTQYF.

The table lists this clone with a count of one. V usage is TRBV6-5 and J usage is TRBJ1-6; D is unclear. The CDR3 has 14 residues. From germline, CDR1 is MNHEY and CDR2 SVGAGI. V dropped 8 bases and J dropped 2 bases, with 10 bases sitting between them. CDR3 amino acids: CASSAGPYNSPLHF. The CDR3 DNA is TGTGCCAGCTCGGCAGGCCCCTATAATTCACCCCTCCACTTT.

The chain uses TRBV7-9 and TRBJ1-5; D not resolved. The length of the CDR3 is 15 residues. V lost 5 bases, J lost 2 bases, and 13 bases lay in between. Per the germline V gene, CDR1 is SEHNR and CDR2 is FQNEAQ (reference sequence). Written as DNA, the CDR3 is TGTGCCAGCAGCCCTGAAGGCCTGGGCAATCAGCCCCAGCATTTT. Encoded protein: CASSPEGLGNQPQHF.

This chain connects TRBV6-5 to TRBJ2-7; D gene unclear. V shed 5 bases and J shed 1 base, with 9 bases lying between them. The CDR3 runs to 13 residues. Germline loops: CDR1 MNHEY, CDR2 SVGAGI. This chain's CDR3 is CASSRKGSYEQYF. The CDR3 nucleotides read TGTGCCAGCAGTAGAAAGGGATCCTACGAGCAGTACTTC.

V and J are TRBV5-4 and TRBJ2-7; 7 nucleotides line up with TRBD2. Trimming at V came to 4 bases and at J to 2 bases, leaving 3 bases not matched to a gene. Germline V gene lookup returns CDR1 SGHNT and CDR2 YYREEE (reference sequence). This CDR3 is built from 13 residues. For the CDR3, the DNA is TGTGCCAGCAGCAGCGGGATCACCTACGAGCAGTACTTC. Encoded protein: CASSSGITYEQYF. The full variable domain, rest sourced from reference TRBV5-4 and TRBJ2-7, is ETGVTQSPTHLIKTRGQQVTLRCSSQSGHNTVSWYQQALGQGPQFIFQYYREEENGRGNFPPRFSGLQFPNYSSELNVNALELDDSALYLCASSSGITYEQYFGPGTRLTVT.

The V and J genes are TRBV4-1 and TRBJ2-5, with 14 bases matching TRBD2. The junction had 19 bases not matched to a gene; V was cut back by 4 bases and J by 6 bases. Germline assignment: CDR1 MGHRA and CDR2 YSYEKL. The CDR3 runs to 20 residues. CDR3 bases: TGCGCCAGCAGCCCTAGTTCCGGACTAGCGGGGGGCCGGGAATTTCAGACCCAGTACTTC. Translated, it gives CASSPSSGLAGGREFQTQYF.

The chain couples TRBV28 to TRBJ1-2; D unclear. Trimming left V 8 bases short and J 8 bases short, with 15 bases between. The CDR3 is 12 residues long. Germline V CDR1 and CDR2: MDHEN, SYDVKM. The CDR3 DNA is TGTGCCAGCCGCAGCAACCTTCTCGGCTACACCTTC. Residues: CASRSNLLGYTF.

The V and J genes are TRBV6-5 and TRBJ1-6, with a weak D call TRBD1 (5 bases). The length of the CDR3 is 14 residues. Germline V lookup: CDR1 MNHEY, CDR2 SVGAGI. V was pared by 2 bases and J by 8 bases, with 10 bases between. CDR3 loop: CASSYGGTYSPLHF. The CDR3 region has the DNA TGTGCCAGCAGTTACGGCGGGACCTATTCACCCCTCCACTTT.

In nucleotides, the CDR3 is TGTGCCAGCAGCGACTTTGTAGGGGGAGAGACCCAGTACTTC. Protein: CASSDFVGGETQYF. V gene TRBV2 combines with J gene TRBJ2-5, with D perhaps TRBD1 (6 bases). Germline CDR1 and CDR2: SNHLY and FYNNEI. The length of the CDR3 is 14 residues. With 6 bases removed from V and 4 bases from J, the gap between germline ends came to 15 bases.

This chain connects TRBV5-8 to TRBJ1-5, with 7 bases that match TRBD1. V dropped 4 bases and J dropped 7; count of bases not matched to a gene: 11. The germline gives CDR1 SGHTS, CDR2 YDEGEE. This CDR3 is 15 amino acids long. As DNA, the CDR3 is TGTGCCAGCAGCCCCCGCGACAGGGATCTCCAGCCCCAGCATTTT. Encoded protein: CASSPRDRDLQPQHF.

The chain couples TRBV19 to TRBJ1-1; D call uncertain. CDR1 and CDR2 (germline): LNHDA, SQIVND (reference sequence). The CDR3 contains 10 residues. The CDR3 region has the DNA TGTCCCGCCTTTAACACTGAAGCTTTCTTT. It translates to CPAFNTEAFF.

This clone turned up a few times. V and J are TRBV5-1 and TRBJ1-3; 7 positions match TRBD1. V dropped 4 bases and J dropped 0; count of bases not matched to a gene: 7. Per germline, CDR1 SGHRS and CDR2 YFSETQ. This CDR3 comprises 16 residues. DNA for the CDR3: TGCGCCAGCAGCACCGGGACAGCTATCTCTGGAAACACCATATATTTT. This translates into CASSTGTAISGNTIYF.

This clone appeared once. The chain is built from TRBV6-5 and TRBJ2-7, with 7 bases aligning to TRBD2. With V trimmed by 6 bases and J by 0 bases, 8 bases remained unmatched. The CDR3 spans 15 residues. Germline CDR1 is MNHEY and CDR2 is SVGAGI. Here the CDR3 DNA reads TGTGCCAGCAGAGGTCTAGCGGTCAGCTCCTACGAGCAGTACTTC. Translation gives CASRGLAVSSYEQYF.

This clone was seen only once. The V and J genes are TRBV7-7 and TRBJ1-1; D is uncertain. The CDR3 has 13 amino acids. V dropped 1 base and J dropped 0 bases, with 3 bases sitting between them. Germline V gives CDR1 SSHAT, CDR2 FNYEAQ (reference sequence). This chain's CDR3 is CASSLDVNTEAFF. CDR3 sequence (DNA): TGTGCCAGCAGCTTAGATGTGAACACTGAAGCTTTCTTT.

This clone was seen a handful of times. J is TRBJ2-7 and V is TRBV19, with D perhaps TRBD1 or TRBD2 (5 bases each). Looked up from germline, CDR1 is LNHDA and CDR2 is SQIVND (reference sequence). The CDR3 has 14 residues. The ends were cut back, 4 bases at V and 4 bases at J, with 14 bases in the middle. The CDR3 region is CASSTALGDYEQYF. The DNA for the CDR3 is TGTGCCAGTAGTACCGCGTTGGGGGATTACGAGCAGTACTTC. Full variable domain (remainder filled in from reference TRBV19 and TRBJ2-7): DGGITQSPKYLFRKEGQNVTLSCEQNLNHDAMYWYRQDPGQGLRLIYYSQIVNDFQKGDIAEGYSVSREKKESFPLTVTSAQKNPTAFYLCASSTALGDYEQYFGPGTRLTVT.